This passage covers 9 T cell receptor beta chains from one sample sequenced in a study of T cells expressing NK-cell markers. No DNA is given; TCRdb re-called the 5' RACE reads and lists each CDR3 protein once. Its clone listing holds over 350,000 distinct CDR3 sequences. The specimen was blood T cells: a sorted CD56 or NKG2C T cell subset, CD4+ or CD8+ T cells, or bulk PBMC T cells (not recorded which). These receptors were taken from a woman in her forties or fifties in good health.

This CDR3 reads CASRRGGDADTQYF. The V call is TRBV5-1, the J call TRBJ2-3; the TCRdb call, TRBD2, lacks DNA for checking. This CDR3 is 14 amino acids long. CDR1 and CDR2 (germline): SGHRS, YFSETQ.

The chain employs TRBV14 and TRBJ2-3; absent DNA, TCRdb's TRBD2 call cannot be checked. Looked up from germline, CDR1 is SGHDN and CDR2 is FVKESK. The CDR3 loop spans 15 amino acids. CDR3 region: CASSALAGYTDTQYF.

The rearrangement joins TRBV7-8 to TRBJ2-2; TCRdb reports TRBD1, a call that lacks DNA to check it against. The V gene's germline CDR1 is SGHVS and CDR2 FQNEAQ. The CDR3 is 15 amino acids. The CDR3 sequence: CASSLIEGDTGELFF.

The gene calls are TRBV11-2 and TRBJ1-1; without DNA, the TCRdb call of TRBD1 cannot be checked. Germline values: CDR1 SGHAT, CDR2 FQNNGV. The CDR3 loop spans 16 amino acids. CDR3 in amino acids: CASSRGQGALMTEAFF.

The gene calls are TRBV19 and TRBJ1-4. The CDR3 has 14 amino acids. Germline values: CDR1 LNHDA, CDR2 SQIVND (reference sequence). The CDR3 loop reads CASSIWEGDEKLFF.

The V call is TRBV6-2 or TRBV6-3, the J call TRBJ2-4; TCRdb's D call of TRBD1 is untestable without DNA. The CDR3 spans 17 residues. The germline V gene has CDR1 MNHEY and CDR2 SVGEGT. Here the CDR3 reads CASSYVLGERATNIQYF.

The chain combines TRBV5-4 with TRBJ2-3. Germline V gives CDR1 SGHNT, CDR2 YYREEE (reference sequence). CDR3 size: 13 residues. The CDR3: CASSLSTGDTQYF.

This chain's CDR3 is CASSLSAASGRSGELFF. This chain joins TRBV7-9 and TRBJ2-2; the D call from TCRdb, TRBD2, cannot be confirmed without DNA. The CDR3 consists of 17 residues. Germline loops: CDR1 SEHNR, CDR2 FQNEAQ (reference sequence). Full variable domain (missing parts from reference TRBV7-9 and TRBJ2-2): DTGVSQNPRHKITKRGQNVTFRCDPISEHNRLYWYRQTLGQGPEFLTYFQNEAQLEKSRLLSDRFSAERPKGSFSTLEIQRTEQGDSAMYLCASSLSAASGRSGELFFGEGSRLTVL.

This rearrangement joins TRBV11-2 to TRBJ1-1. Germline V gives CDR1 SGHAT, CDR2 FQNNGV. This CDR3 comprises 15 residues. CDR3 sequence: CASSLDPVLGTEAFF.